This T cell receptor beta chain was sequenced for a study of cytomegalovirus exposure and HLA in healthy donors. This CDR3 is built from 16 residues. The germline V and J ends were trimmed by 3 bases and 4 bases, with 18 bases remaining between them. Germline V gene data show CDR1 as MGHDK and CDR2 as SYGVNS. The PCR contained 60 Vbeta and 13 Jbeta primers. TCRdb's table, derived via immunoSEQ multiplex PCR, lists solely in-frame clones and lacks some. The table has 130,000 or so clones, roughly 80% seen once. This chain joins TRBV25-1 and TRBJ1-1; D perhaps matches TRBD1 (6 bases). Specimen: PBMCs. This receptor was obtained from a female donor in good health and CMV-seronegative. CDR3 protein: CASSEPNGGRRTEAFF. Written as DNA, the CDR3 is TGTGCCAGCAGTGAGCCTAACGGGGGGCGACGCACTGAAGCTTTCTTT.